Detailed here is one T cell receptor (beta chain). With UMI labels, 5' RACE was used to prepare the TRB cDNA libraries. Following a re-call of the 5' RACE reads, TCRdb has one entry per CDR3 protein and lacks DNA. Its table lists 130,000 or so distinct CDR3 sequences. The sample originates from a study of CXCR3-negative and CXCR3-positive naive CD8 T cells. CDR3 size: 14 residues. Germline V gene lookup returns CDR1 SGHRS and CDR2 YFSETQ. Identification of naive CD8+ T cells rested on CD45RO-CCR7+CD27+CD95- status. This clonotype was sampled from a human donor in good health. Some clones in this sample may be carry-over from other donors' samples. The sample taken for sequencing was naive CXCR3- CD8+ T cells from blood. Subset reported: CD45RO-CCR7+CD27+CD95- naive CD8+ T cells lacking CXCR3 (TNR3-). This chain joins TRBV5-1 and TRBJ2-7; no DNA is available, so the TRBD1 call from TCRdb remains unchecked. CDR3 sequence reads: CASSLSAGSYEQYF.